The rows below give T cell receptor beta chains drawn from one sample of a study of blood T cells in healthy people across ages. TCRdb processed the 5' RACE reads anew with MiXCR; each CDR3 protein has one entry. The sample consists of some 1,500,000 distinct CDR3 sequences, 35% to 45% of them appearing once. Sequenced: blood. Every receptor here comes from a woman aged 18-35 years in good health. Each CDR3 is given with its conserved first and last residue. The order of the fields is V gene, J gene, clone size, D gene, CDR3 DNA, CDR3 protein. D genes are given only for firm matches. The listing skips clone size in some rows; elsewhere it reads once, few, many or a size class.

TRBV7-2	TRBJ2-1	NA	TRBD2	TGTGCCAGCAGGCGGGGGGGCGCGAACAATGAGCAGTTCTTC	CASRRGGANNEQFF
TRBV20-1	TRBJ2-5	NA	TRBD2	TGCAGTGCCCTCCCCAGCGGGGGGCGACCCGAAGAGACCCAGTACTTC	CSALPSGGRPEETQYF
TRBV6-2/TRBV6-3	TRBJ1-5	NA	NA	TGTGCCAGCAGTTCCCCTCCAACTAGCAATCAGCCCCAGCATTTT	CASSSPPTSNQPQHF
TRBV4-1	TRBJ2-7	NA	NA	TGCGCCAGCAGCCAAGCGAGTACCTACGAGCAGTACTTC	CASSQASTYEQYF
TRBV5-1	TRBJ2-7	few	NA	TGCGCCAGCAGCTTGGCATGGGGGAGATCCTACGAGCAGTACTTC	CASSLAWGRSYEQYF
TRBV7-2	TRBJ2-1	few	NA	TGTGCCAGCAGGTTAGTAGTGGATGAGCAGTTCTTC	CASRLVVDEQFF
TRBV6-5	TRBJ2-7	once	TRBD1	TGTGCCAGCAGTTACGGGACAGGGGTTGGTAATGAGCAGTACTTC	CASSYGTGVGNEQYF
TRBV11-2	TRBJ2-1	NA	NA	TGTGCCAGCAGCTTAGGGGCCGGGAGAAGTGAGCAGTTCTTC	CASSLGAGRSEQFF
TRBV7-3	TRBJ2-5	NA	TRBD1	TGTGCCAGCAGCAACGGGGACAGGGGGCTAGGAGAGACCCAGTACTTC	CASSNGDRGLGETQYF
TRBV24-1	TRBJ2-5	few	NA	TGTGCCACCAGTGACACTCGACGAGGAAATGAGCAGTACTTC	CATSDTRRGNEQYF
TRBV27	TRBJ1-2	NA	NA	TGTGCCAGCAGTCCCATGACAGGTCTGGGCTATGGCTACACCTTC	CASSPMTGLGYGYTF
TRBV10-3	TRBJ1-6	few	NA	TGTGCCATCAATGGGGTAGACAATTCACCCCTCCACTTT	CAINGVDNSPLHF
TRBV10-3	TRBJ2-7	NA	TRBD1	TGTGCCATCAGCCAGACAGGGGGCTACGAGCAGTACTTC	CAISQTGGYEQYF
TRBV20-1	TRBJ2-3	NA	TRBD2	TGCAGTGCAACCTTCCTCTCGGTAGCGGGGGGGCATCATACGCAGTATTTT	CSATFLSVAGGHHTQYF
TRBV30	TRBJ2-2	NA	NA	TGTGCCTGGAGTCCCTGGGTAGCGGTGTCCACCGGGGAGCTGTTTTTT	CAWSPWVAVSTGELFF
TRBV10-3	TRBJ1-1	NA	TRBD1	TGTGCCATCAGTGGGTGGGGACAGATCAATCAAAACACTGAAGCTTTCTTT	CAISGWGQINQNTEAFF
TRBV28	TRBJ2-7	NA	NA	TGTGCCAGCAGTAGGGGGGACGAGCAGTACTTC	CASSRGDEQYF
TRBV6-6	TRBJ1-2	NA	TRBD1	TGTGCCAGCAGTTCTCCAGGGGGGGCTAACTATGGCCACACCTTC	CASSSPGGANYGHTF
TRBV9	TRBJ2-1	NA	NA	TGTGCCAGCAGTAAGGGGGGCTACGACAATGAGCAGTTCTTC	CASSKGGYDNEQFF
TRBV5-1	TRBJ1-6	NA	NA	TGCGCCAGCAGCTTAAACATAGGAAATTCACCCCTCCACTTT	CASSLNIGNSPLHF
TRBV4-2	TRBJ1-1	NA	NA	TGTGCCAGCAGCCAAGATCAAACAATCACTGAAGCTTTCTTT	CASSQDQTITEAFF
TRBV19	TRBJ1-5	NA	NA	TGTGCCAGTAGTATTTTAGGACGAAGCGGTCAGCCCCAGCATTTT	CASSILGRSGQPQHF
TRBV20-1	TRBJ2-5	NA	NA	TGCAGGGCTCCCGCCTCGGCTAGCAGACATCACAATGAGCAGTACTTC	CRAPASASRHHNEQYF
TRBV12-3/TRBV12-4	TRBJ1-6	few	NA	TGTGCCAGCAGTTTTGTAGGGTTCTATAATTCACCCCTCCACTTT	CASSFVGFYNSPLHF
TRBV7-2	TRBJ2-1	NA	NA	TGTGCCAGCAGCTTAGCGCGAGTCTCTGAGCAGTTCTTC	CASSLARVSEQFF
TRBV5-1	TRBJ2-7	few	NA	TGCGCCAGCAGACTGGAGACAGGAAGCGTTGGCGAGCAGTACTTC	CASRLETGSVGEQYF
TRBV7-9	TRBJ2-3	many	NA	TGTGCCAGCAGCTTAATCGGGGTCCGAGACCAAGGAAAGACGCAGTATTTT	CASSLIGVRDQGKTQYF
TRBV29-1	TRBJ2-3	once	TRBD2	TGCAGCGTTGATTCGCGGGGGACGTACACAGATACGCAGTATTTT	CSVDSRGTYTDTQYF
TRBV20-1	TRBJ1-2	many	NA	TGCAGTGCTAGAGATTTAGGTGGCTACACCTTC	CSARDLGGYTF
TRBV12-5	TRBJ2-7	few	NA	TGTGCTAGTGGTTTGGTCTTGGGTCTTTCCTACGAGCAGTACTTC	CASGLVLGLSYEQYF
TRBV23-1	TRBJ2-1	few	TRBD1	TGCGCCAGCAGTCTTACACAGGGGCCTACGTACAATGAGCAGTTCTTC	CASSLTQGPTYNEQFF
TRBV12-3/TRBV12-4	TRBJ1-2	NA	TRBD1	TGTGCCAGCAGTTTCGGACAGGTAATCACGGATGGCTACACCTTC	CASSFGQVITDGYTF
TRBV13	TRBJ2-7	few	NA	TGTGCCAGCAGCTTAGATGGGGGGAGGAGATGGAAGCAGTACTTC	CASSLDGGRRWKQYF
TRBV4-2	TRBJ2-1	NA	TRBD1	TGTGCCAGCAGCCAACCCCAGGGACAGGGGGGCTACAATGAGCAGTTCTTC	CASSQPQGQGGYNEQFF
TRBV12-3/TRBV12-4	TRBJ1-4	few	NA	TGTGCCAGCAGATCTGACAGTCTCAGTGAAAAACTGTTTTTT	CASRSDSLSEKLFF
TRBV7-2	TRBJ2-7	NA	NA	TGTGCCAGCAGCTTAAAGCATCCGGGATTAGGAGGTTACGAGCAGTACTTC	CASSLKHPGLGGYEQYF
TRBV2	TRBJ2-1	NA	TRBD2	TGTGCCAGCAGTGAACAACTAGCGGGAGGGGGGGATGAGCAGTTCTTC	CASSEQLAGGGDEQFF
TRBV6-1	TRBJ2-2	once	NA	TGTGCCAGCAGACGACAGGTTTTGGAGGAGCTGTTTTTT	CASRRQVLEELFF
TRBV9	TRBJ2-3	many	TRBD2	TGTGCCAGCAGCGAAGGGACTAGCGGCACAGATACGCAGTATTTT	CASSEGTSGTDTQYF
TRBV6-6	TRBJ1-5	NA	TRBD1	TGTGCCAGCAGTTACGGGGGACAGGGGCCCTTGAATCAGCCCCAGCATTTT	CASSYGGQGPLNQPQHF